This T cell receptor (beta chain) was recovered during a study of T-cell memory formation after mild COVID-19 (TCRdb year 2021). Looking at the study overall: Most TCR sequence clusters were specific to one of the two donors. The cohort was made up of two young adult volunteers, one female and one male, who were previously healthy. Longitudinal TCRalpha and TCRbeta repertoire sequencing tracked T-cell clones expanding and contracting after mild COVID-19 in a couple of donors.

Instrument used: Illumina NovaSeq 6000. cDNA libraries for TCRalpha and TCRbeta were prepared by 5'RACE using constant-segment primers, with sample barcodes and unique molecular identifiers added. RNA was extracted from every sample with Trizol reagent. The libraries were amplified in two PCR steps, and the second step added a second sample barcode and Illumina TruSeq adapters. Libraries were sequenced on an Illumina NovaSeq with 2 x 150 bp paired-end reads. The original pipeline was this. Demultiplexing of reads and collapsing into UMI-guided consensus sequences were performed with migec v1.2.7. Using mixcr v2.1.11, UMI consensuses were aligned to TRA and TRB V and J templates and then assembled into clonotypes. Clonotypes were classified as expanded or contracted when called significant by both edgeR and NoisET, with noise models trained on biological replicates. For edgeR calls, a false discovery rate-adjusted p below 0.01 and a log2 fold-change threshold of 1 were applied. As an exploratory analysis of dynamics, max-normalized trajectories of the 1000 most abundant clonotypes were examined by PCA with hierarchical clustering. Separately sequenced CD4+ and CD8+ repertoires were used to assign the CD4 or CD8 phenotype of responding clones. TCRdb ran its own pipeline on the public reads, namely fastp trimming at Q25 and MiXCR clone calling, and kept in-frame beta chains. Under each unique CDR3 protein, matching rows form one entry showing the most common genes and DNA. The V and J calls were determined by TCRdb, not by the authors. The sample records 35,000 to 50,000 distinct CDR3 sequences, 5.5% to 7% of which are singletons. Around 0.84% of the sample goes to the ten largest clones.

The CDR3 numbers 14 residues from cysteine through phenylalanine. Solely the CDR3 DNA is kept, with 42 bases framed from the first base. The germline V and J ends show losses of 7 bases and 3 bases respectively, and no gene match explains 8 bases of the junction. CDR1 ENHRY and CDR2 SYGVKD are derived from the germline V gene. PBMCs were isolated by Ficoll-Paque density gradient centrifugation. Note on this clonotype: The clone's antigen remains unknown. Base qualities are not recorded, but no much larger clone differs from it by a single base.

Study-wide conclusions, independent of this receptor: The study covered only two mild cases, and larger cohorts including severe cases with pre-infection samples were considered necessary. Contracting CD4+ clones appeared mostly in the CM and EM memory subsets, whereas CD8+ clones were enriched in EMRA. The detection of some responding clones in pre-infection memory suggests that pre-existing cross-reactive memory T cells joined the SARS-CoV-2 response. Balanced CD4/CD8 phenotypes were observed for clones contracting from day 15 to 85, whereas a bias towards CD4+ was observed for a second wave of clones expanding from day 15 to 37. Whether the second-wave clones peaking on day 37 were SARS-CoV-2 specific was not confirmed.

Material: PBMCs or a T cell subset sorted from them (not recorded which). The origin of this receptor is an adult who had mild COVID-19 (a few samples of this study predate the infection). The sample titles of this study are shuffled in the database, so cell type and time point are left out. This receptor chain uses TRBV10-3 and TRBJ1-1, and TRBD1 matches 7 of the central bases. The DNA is TGTGCCATCAACGACAGGGCCGGGGACACTGAAGCTTTCTTT. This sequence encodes CAINDRAGDTEAFF.